This entry is about one TCR beta chain. The data derive from a study of neoadjuvant anti-PD-1 for oral cavity cancer. In the study overall: Around day 43, patients without progression received a fourth nivolumab dose before surgery.

Specified time point: after neoadjuvant nivolumab, at surgical resection. Patients were newly diagnosed with stage II-IVA oral cavity squamous cell carcinoma without prior systemic or radiation treatment. Two replicates per tumor sample, mostly from about 4.6 ug of genomic DNA. Produced via immunoSEQ multiplex PCR; TCRdb's table is partial and in-frame only. The sample carries 20,000 to 25,000 clones, around 45% recorded once. The length of the CDR3 is 12 residues. Germline CDR1 SNHLY, CDR2 FYNNEI. V was pared by 8 bases and J by 7 bases, with 14 bases between. The sequence came from a person aged 35-79 years with oral cavity squamous cell carcinoma. V and J are TRBV2 and TRBJ2-5; D assignment may be TRBD1 or TRBD2 (5 bases each). The sequenced sample was tumor tissue, obtained after nivolumab (anti-PD-1) treatment. This chain's CDR3 is CASSGRLVTQYF. In DNA, the CDR3 is TGTGCCAGCTCGGGGCGGCTAGTGACCCAGTACTTC.